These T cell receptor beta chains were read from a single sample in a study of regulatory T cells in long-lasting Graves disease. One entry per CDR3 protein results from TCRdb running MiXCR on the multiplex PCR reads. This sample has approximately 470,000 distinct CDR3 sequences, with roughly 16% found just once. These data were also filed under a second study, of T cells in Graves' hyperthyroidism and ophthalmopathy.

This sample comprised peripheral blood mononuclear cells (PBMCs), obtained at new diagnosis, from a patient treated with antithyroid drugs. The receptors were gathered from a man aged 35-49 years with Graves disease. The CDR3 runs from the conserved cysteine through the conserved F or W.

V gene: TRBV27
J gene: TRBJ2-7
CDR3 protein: CASSHIPGTGSYEQYF

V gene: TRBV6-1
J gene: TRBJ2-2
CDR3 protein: CASSPGGRTGELFF

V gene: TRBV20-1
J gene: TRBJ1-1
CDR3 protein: CSARDSGGATEAFF

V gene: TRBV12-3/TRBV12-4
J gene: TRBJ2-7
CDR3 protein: CASSKISGEFYEQYF

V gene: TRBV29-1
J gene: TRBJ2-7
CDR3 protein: CSAGTGIYEQYF

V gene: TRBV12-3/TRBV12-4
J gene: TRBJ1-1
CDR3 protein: CASKPGASAGTEAFF

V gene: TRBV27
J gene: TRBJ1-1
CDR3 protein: CASSLEFRMNTEASF

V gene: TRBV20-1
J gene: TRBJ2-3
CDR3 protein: CSARHTDTQYF

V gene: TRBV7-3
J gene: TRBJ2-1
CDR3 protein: CASSSGTSAYNEQFF

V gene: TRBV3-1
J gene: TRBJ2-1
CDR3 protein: CASSQEAGGIYEQFF

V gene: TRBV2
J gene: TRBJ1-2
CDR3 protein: CASSEALGAGYTF

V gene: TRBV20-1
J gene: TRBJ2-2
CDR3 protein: CSARPHTGELFF

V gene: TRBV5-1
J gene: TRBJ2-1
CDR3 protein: CASSLEGTRTYNEQFF

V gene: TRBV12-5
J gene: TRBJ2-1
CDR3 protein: CASGFSSGVYNEQFF

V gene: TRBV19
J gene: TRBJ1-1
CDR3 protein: CASKTRDRGNTEAFF

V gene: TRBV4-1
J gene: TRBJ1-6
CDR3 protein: CASSQDQGGSPLHF

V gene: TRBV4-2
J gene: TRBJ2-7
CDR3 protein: CASSQDESGAPYEQYF

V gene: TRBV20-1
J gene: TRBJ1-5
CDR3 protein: CSARDPGGTGNQPQHF

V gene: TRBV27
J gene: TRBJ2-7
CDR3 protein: CASSPSIGDAIIYEQYF

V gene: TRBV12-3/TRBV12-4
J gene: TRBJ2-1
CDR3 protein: CASSSHSGPVSYNEQFF

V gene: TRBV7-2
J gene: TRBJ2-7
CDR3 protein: CASSLESLGQGLYEQYF

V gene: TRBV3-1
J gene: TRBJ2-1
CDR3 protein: CASSQDGLSSYNEQFF

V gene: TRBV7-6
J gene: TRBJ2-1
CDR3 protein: CASSLGLGDEQFF

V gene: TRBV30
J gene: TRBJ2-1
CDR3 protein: CAWSGGSSYNEQFF

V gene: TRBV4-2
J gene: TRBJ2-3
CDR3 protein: CASSQDMAGEADTQYF

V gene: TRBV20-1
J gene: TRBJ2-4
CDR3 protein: CSARDRAKNIQYF

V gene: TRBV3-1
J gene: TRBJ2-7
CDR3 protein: CASSQDPLSSYEQYF

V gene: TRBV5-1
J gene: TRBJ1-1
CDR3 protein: CASSLDTYTEAFF

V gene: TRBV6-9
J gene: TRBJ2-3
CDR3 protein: CASSYDAGGVDTQYF

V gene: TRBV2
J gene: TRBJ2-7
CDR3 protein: CASSVDSGYYEQYF

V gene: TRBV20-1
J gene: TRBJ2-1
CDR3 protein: CSALRRGDEQFF

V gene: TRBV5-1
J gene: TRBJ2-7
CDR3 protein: CASKLAGGVEQYF

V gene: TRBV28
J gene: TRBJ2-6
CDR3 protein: CASRVAGANVLTF

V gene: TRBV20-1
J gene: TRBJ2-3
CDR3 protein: CSAPEGGGMSDTQYF

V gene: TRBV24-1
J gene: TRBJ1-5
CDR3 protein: CATSIRENQPQHF

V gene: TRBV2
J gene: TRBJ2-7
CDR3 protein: CASREQGQGAGGEQYF

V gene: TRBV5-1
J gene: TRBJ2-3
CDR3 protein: CASSSRGDTDTQYF

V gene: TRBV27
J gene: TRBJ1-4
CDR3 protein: CASSLNGRINEKLFF

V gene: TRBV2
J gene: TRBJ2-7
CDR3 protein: CARSRDDPASEQYF

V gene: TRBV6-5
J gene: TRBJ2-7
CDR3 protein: CASSFRVGTNLFF